The clone carrying this T cell receptor beta chain was observed once. Its antigen remains unidentified. TCRdb's copy holds only in-frame clones and misses some; the assay was immunoSEQ multiplex PCR. The sample carries 75,000 to 90,000 clones, around 82% recorded once. These data originate in a study of lymphopenia after photon versus proton radiotherapy. Broader study findings: Post-nadir diversity loss with photons came from oligoclonal expansion, particularly CD8+ Temra cells. Only patients who died were analyzed for survival; proton advantage is unproven. Photon-treated patients lost naive T cells and TCR diversity; proton-treated stayed stable. A bigger post-nadir fall in TCR diversity correlated inversely with survival time in deceased patients.

V was clipped by 1 base and J by 0 bases, with 11 bases between them. The CDR3 covers 16 residues. Germline V gene data show CDR1 as SGHVS and CDR2 as FQNEAQ. The TCR originated in a man in his sixties with pancreatic cancer. Material: peripheral blood, obtained from a patient treated with proton-based radiotherapy. The chain carries TRBV7-8 and TRBJ2-3; D gene uncertain. The CDR3 region has the DNA TGTGCCAGCAGCTTAGGGGCGCCCCAAAGCACAGATACGCAGTATTTT. Its translation: CASSLGAPQSTDTQYF.